Sequencing of this T cell receptor (beta chain) was carried out in a study of OX40 agonist ivuxolimab in advanced cancers. Study-wide context: The study enrolled dose-escalation patients with hepatocellular carcinoma, melanoma, renal cell or head and neck cancer.

TCRdb keeps only in-frame clones here, not all; method: immunoSEQ multiplex PCR. The sample holds about 90,000 clones, about nine tenths seen once. Germline V gene data show CDR1 as SGHRS and CDR2 as YFSETQ. This CDR3 is 16 amino acids long. Trimming at V came to 0 bases and at J to 6 bases, leaving 7 bases not matched to a gene. Specimen: CD4+ or CD8+ T cells sorted from blood, collected in a trial of the OX40 agonist ivuxolimab. The chain uses TRBV5-1 and TRBJ1-1, with 11 bases matching TRBD1. This receptor was obtained from an adult with an advanced solid tumor such as melanoma, head and neck, liver or kidney cancer. CDR3 DNA sequence: TGCGCCAGCAGCTTGGAAACGGGACAGGGGGGCGCTGAAGCTTTCTTT. Residues: CASSLETGQGGAEAFF.